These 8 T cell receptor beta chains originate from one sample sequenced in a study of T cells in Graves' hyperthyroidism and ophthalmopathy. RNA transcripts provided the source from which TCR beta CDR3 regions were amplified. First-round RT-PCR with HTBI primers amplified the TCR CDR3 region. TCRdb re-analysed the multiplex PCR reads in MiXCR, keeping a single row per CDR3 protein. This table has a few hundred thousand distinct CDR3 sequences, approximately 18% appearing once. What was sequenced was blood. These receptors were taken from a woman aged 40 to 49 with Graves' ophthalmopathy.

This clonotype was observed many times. CDR3: CASSQDLAAEAFF. CDR3 in DNA: TGCGCCAGCAGCCAAGATTTGGCTGCCGAAGCTTTCTTT. V gene TRBV4-3 combines with J gene TRBJ1-1; D remains ambiguous. Germline V lookup: CDR1 LGHNA, CDR2 YSLEER. Trimming stripped 0 bases from V and 8 bases from J, with 10 bases between. The CDR3 is 13 amino acids.

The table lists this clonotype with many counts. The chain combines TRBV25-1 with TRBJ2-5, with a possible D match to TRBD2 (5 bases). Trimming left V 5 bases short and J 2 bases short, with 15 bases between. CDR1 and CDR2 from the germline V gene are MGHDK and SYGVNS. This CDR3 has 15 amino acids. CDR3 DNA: TGTGCCAGCAGTCTCCTGGGGAGAGCACAAGAGACCCAGTACTTC. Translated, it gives CASSLLGRAQETQYF.

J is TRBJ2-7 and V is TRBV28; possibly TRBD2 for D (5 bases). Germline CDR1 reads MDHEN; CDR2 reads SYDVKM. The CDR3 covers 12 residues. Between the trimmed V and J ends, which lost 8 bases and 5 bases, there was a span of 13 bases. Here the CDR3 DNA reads TGTGCCAGCTACCGGGGTCGAGACGAGCAGTACTTC. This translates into CASYRGRDEQYF.

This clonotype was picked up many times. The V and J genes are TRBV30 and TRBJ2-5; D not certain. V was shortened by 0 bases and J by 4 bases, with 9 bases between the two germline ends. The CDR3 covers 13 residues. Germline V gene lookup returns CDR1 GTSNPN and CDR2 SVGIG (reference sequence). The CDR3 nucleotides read TGTGCCTGGAGTGTACGATACGGAGAGACCCAGTACTTC. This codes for CAWSVRYGETQYF.

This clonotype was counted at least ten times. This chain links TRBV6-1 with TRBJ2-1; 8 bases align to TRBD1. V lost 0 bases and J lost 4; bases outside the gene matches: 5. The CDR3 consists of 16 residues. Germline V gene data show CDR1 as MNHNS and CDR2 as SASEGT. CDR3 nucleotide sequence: TGTGCCAGCAGTGAAGCAACCGGGACAGGATACAATGAGCAGTTCTTC. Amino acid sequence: CASSEATGTGYNEQFF.

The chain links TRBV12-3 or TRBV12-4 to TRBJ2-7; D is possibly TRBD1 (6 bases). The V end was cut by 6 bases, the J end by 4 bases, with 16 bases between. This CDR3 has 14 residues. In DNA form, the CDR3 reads TGTGCCAGCAGAACAGGGACGTCTAATTACGAGCAGTACTTC. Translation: CASRTGTSNYEQYF.

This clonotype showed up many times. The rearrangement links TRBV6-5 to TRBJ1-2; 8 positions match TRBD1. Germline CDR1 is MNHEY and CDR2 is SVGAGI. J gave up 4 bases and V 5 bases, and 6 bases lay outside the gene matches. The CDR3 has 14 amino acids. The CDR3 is CASSRQGTVYGYTF. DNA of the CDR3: TGTGCCAGCAGTCGACAGGGGACTGTCTATGGCTACACCTTC.

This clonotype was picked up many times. CDR3 bases: TGCGCCAGCAGCCACCCGACAGCGAACACCGGGGAGCTGTTTTTT. It is translated as CASSHPTANTGELFF. This chain uses TRBV4-1 with TRBJ2-2; tentative D call: TRBD1 (5 bases). Germline loops: CDR1 MGHRA, CDR2 YSYEKL. The CDR3 consists of 15 residues. The V end lost 3 bases, the J end lost 0 bases, and 8 bases lay between the germline ends.